This TCR beta chain was obtained from a study of CD4 T cells in relation to SARS-CoV-2 and coronaviruses. Looking at the study overall: TCR beta CDR3s were sequenced after roughly ten-day antigen culture of PBMCs.

This clone was counted a single time. Its specificity is unknown. Study-level findings and limits: No donor gave both pre-pandemic and post-infection samples. No crossreactivity against non-spike viral proteins was tested here.

Naive or memory CD4+ cells were cultured 1:1 with T cell-depleted PBMCs plus CEF. Method: immunoSEQ multiplex PCR; TCRdb's copy keeps in-frame clones and lacks some. The table has about 43,000 clones, roughly four fifths seen once. The sequence came from an adult with COVID-19. Material: naive CD4+ T cells from PBMCs, cultured in vitro. Subset of the sample: naive CD4+ T cells isolated by negative enrichment.

In nucleotides, the CDR3 is TGCGCCAGCAGCAGGGGGTACACTGGAAACACCATATATTTT. Its protein product is CASSRGYTGNTIYF. V usage is TRBV5-1 and J usage is TRBJ1-3, with D tentatively TRBD1 (6 bases). V was cut by 4 bases and J by 2 bases, with 10 bases left in between. Per the germline V gene, CDR1 is SGHRS and CDR2 is YFSETQ. The CDR3 spans 14 residues. The full variable domain, its missing parts supplied by reference TRBV5-1 and TRBJ1-3, is KAGVTQTPRYLIKTRGQQVTLSCSPISGHRSVSWYQQTPGQGLQFLFEYFSETQRNKGNFPGRFSGRQFSNSRSEMNVSTLELGDSALYLCASSRGYTGNTIYFGEGSWLTVV.